The table lists the clone carrying this T cell receptor (beta chain) with a count of one. Its specificity is not known. The CDR3 is 15 amino acids. V lost 6 bases, J lost 9 bases, and 11 bases stayed unmatched. Per the germline V gene, CDR1 is LGHNT and CDR2 is FRNRAP. The data belong to a study of a mutant IDH1 vaccine in newly diagnosed glioma. Whole-study context: Eight vaccinations went to patients in weeks 1, 3, 5, 7, 11, 15, 19, 23. In some groups vaccination began 4-6 weeks post-radiotherapy; others received it with temozolomide. Those enrolled had earlier been treated with radiotherapy, temozolomide, or both, mostly both.

This table comes from immunoSEQ multiplex PCR, and its TCRdb copy is limited to in-frame clones, with some not included. The sample lists about 130,000 clones; around 77% were seen once. Whole-study findings and limits: Pseudoprogression apparently lacked any relation to changes in top peripheral T cell clonotypes.

Time point: week 11, during vaccination. Topical imiquimod accompanied each vaccine dose, which consisted of 300 ug of mutant IDH1 20-mer peptide. The sample here was PBMCs, taken from a glioma patient whose treatment included an IDH1 peptide vaccine. The sequence derives from a man in his forties with glioma. V gene TRBV12-5 combines with J gene TRBJ2-1, with 10 positions matching TRBD2. The CDR3 loop is CASGPGTSEGGEQFF. The CDR3 region has the DNA TGTGCTAGTGGGCCCGGGACTAGCGAAGGAGGTGAGCAGTTCTTC.